Below are 2 T cell receptor beta chains sequenced from a single sample in a study of Graves' ophthalmopathy and Graves' hyperthyroidism. Amplified TCR beta CDR3 regions were obtained using RNA transcripts as template. First-round RT-PCR used HTBI primers; second-round multiplex PCR followed. TCRdb itself ran the multiplex PCR reads through MiXCR, one entry per CDR3 protein. This table has around 1,200,000 distinct CDR3 sequences, about two fifths appearing once. What was sequenced was peripheral blood or thyroid tissue (not recorded which). The origin of the receptors is an adult man with Graves' hyperthyroidism.

This clonotype was seen repeatedly, ten times or more. This chain connects TRBV2 to TRBJ2-7, with 9 bases identical to TRBD2. The CDR3 has 14 amino acids. V trimming: 3 bases; J trimming: 3 bases; junction bases outside the gene matches: 3. CDR1 and CDR2 (germline): SNHLY, FYNNEI. The CDR3 loop reads CASSDSGSNYEQYF. The CDR3, as DNA: TGTGCCAGCAGTGATAGCGGGAGTAACTACGAGCAGTACTTC. Complete variable domain (other parts from reference TRBV2 and TRBJ2-7): EPEVTQTPSHQVTQMGQEVILRCVPISNHLYFYWYRQILGQKVEFLVSFYNNEISEKSEIFDDQFSVERPDGSNFTLKIRSTKLEDSAMYFCASSDSGSNYEQYFGPGTRLTVT.

This clonotype was seen repeatedly, ten times or more. The chain uses TRBV19 and TRBJ2-2; 7 nucleotides line up with TRBD2. J lost 0 bases, V lost 6 bases, and 7 bases had no gene match. The CDR3 contains 16 residues. CDR1 and CDR2 from the germline V gene are LNHDA and SQIVND (reference sequence). The CDR3 DNA sequence: TGTGCCAGTAGCACCCGGGGAGGGGCGAACACCGGGGAGCTGTTTTTT. It specifies CASSTRGGANTGELFF.